These T cell receptor beta chains were read from a single sample in a study of OX40 agonist ivuxolimab in advanced cancers. The repertoire was sequenced with immunoSEQ multiplex PCR; TCRdb's copy has only in-frame clones and lacks some. Here the sample spans around 35,000 clones, around 80% being singletons. The sample in question was CD4+ or CD8+ T cells sorted from blood, obtained in a trial of the OX40 agonist ivuxolimab. The receptors were gathered from an adult with an advanced solid tumor such as melanoma, head and neck, liver or kidney cancer. Both conserved end residues are part of each CDR3. Fields, in order: clone size, V gene, D gene, J gene, CDR3 protein, CDR3 DNA. D genes are given only for firm matches. Only some rows state a clone size, as once, few, many or a class for expanded clones.

-	TRBV5-5	-	TRBJ1-1	CASKWREHTEAFF	TGTGCCAGCAAGTGGAGAGAACACACTGAAGCTTTCTTT
-	TRBV30	-	TRBJ1-1	CAWDLLNTEAFF	TGTGCCTGGGACCTATTGAACACTGAAGCTTTCTTT
-	TRBV6-5	-	TRBJ1-6	CASSKTDNSPLHF	TGTGCCAGCAGCAAGACCGATAATTCACCCCTCCACTTT
-	TRBV6-5	TRBD1	TRBJ2-5	CASSYSGQQETQYF	TGTGCCAGCAGTTACTCGGGACAGCAAGAGACCCAGTACTTC
-	TRBV27	TRBD2	TRBJ2-3	CASRLLAETDTQYF	TGTGCCAGCAGGCTACTAGCGGAGACAGATACGCAGTATTTT
-	TRBV6-5	-	TRBJ2-7	CASSPGQYGMDEQYF	TGTGCCAGCAGCCCAGGACAGTATGGGATGGACGAGCAGTACTTC
-	TRBV4-1	-	TRBJ1-4	CASSQGRGEKLFF	TGCGCCAGCAGCCAAGGCAGGGGCGAAAAACTGTTTTTT
-	TRBV7-8	-	TRBJ1-2	CASSLSQLENYGYTF	TGTGCCAGCAGCTTAAGTCAGTTAGAGAACTATGGCTACACCTTC
-	TRBV7-2	TRBD2	TRBJ2-3	CASSLQRDTDTQYF	TGTGCCAGCAGCTTACAGCGGGACACAGATACGCAGTATTTT
-	TRBV19	-	TRBJ1-4	CASRGGRRGHNEKLFF	TGTGCCAGTAGGGGGGGACGCCGGGGGCACAATGAAAAACTGTTTTTT
-	TRBV14	-	TRBJ1-4	CASSLNTGTNEKLFF	TGTGCCAGCAGCCTAAATACAGGGACTAATGAAAAACTGTTTTTT
-	TRBV21-1	-	TRBJ2-5	CASSKEVCLVEQYF	TGTGCCAGCAGCAAAGAAGTTTGTTTGGTAGAGCAGTACTTC
-	TRBV6-4	TRBD2	TRBJ2-3	CASSRDYGADTQYF	TGTGCCAGCAGCCGGGACTACGGGGCAGATACGCAGTATTTT
-	TRBV27	-	TRBJ1-2	CASRGASASGYTF	TGTGCCAGCAGAGGTGCTAGTGCCTCCGGCTACACCTTC
-	TRBV5-6	-	TRBJ2-1	CASSLGSLRNEQFF	TGTGCCAGCAGCTTGGGCAGTCTTAGGAATGAGCAGTTCTTC
few	TRBV9	TRBD1	TRBJ2-7	CASSAQGAYEQYF	TGTGCCAGCAGCGCCCAGGGGGCCTACGAGCAGTACTTC
-	TRBV6-4	TRBD2	TRBJ2-3	CASSASGTSGVTDTQYF	TGTGCCAGCAGTGCCTCCGGGACTAGCGGGGTCACAGATACGCAGTATTTT
-	TRBV18	TRBD2	TRBJ2-1	CASSPGLAGGFYNEQFF	TGTGCCAGCTCACCCGGACTAGCGGGGGGATTCTACAATGAGCAGTTCTTC
-	TRBV2	-	TRBJ2-2	CASKWTENTGELFF	TGTGCCAGCAAATGGACCGAGAACACCGGGGAGCTGTTTTTT
-	TRBV6-1	-	TRBJ2-5	CASSALDGRKTQYF	TGTGCCAGCAGTGCTTTGGACGGTCGTAAGACCCAGTACTTC
few	TRBV7-9	TRBD1	TRBJ1-1	CASSTGQGETEAFF	TGTGCCAGCAGCACCGGACAGGGTGAAACTGAAGCTTTCTTT
-	TRBV19	TRBD1	TRBJ2-1	CASSTPGQGAGEQFF	TGTGCCAGTAGTACACCGGGACAGGGGGCGGGGGAGCAGTTCTTC
-	TRBV5-4	TRBD1	TRBJ1-1	CASRRATGGPTTEAFF	TGTGCCAGCAGGCGCGCAACAGGGGGCCCAACAACTGAAGCTTTCTTT
-	TRBV11-3	-	TRBJ1-1	CASSLQGHTEAFF	TGTGCCAGCAGCTTACAGGGTCACACTGAAGCTTTCTTT
-	TRBV7-4	TRBD2	TRBJ2-1	CASSPRGAGRHWEQFF	TGTGCCAGCAGCCCCCGGGGAGCGGGGCGACATTGGGAGCAGTTCTTC
-	TRBV7-2	-	TRBJ2-1	CASERGYEQFF	TGTGCCAGCGAACGGGGGTATGAGCAGTTCTTC
-	TRBV11-2	TRBD1	TRBJ1-3	CASSPRTGGSGNTIYF	TGTGCCAGCAGCCCGAGGACAGGGGGCTCTGGAAACACCATATATTTT
-	TRBV13	TRBD1	TRBJ1-1	CASSIKTGVNTEAFF	TGTGCCAGCAGCATAAAGACAGGGGTCAACACTGAAGCTTTCTTT
-	TRBV2	-	TRBJ1-1	CASNGAAREFAFF	TGTGCCAGCAATGGTGCTGCCAGGGAATTCGCTTTCTTT